The 10 T cell receptor beta chains listed next were all sequenced from one sample in a study of T-cell memory formation after mild COVID-19 (dated by TCRdb to about 2021). To prepare the library, 5' RACE was applied. Sequencing relied on an Illumina NovaSeq 6000. TCRdb trimmed the raw reads at Q25, called clones with MiXCR and kept productive beta chains. When rows share a CDR3 protein, they turn into one entry using the most common DNA and genes. This sample has around 340,000 distinct CDR3 sequences in its table, and roughly an eighth of those were observed once. The ten largest clones represent about 22% of the sample. Material for sequencing was PBMCs or a T cell subset sorted from them (not recorded which). The receptors stem from a man younger than 35 who had mild COVID-19 (a few samples of this study predate the infection). The sample titles of this study are shuffled in the database, so cell type and time point are left out; the donor was told from shared clones.

This clonotype was observed a handful of times. The rearrangement joins TRBV6-6 to TRBJ2-7; D might be TRBD1 (5 bases). V was trimmed by 8 bases and J by 4 bases, leaving 12 bases between them. Looked up from germline, CDR1 is MNHNY and CDR2 is SVGAGI (reference sequence). The CDR3 runs 12 residues. In nucleotides, the CDR3 is TGTGCCAGCCAAGATTCAGGGTACGAGCAGTACGTC. This encodes CASQDSGYEQYV.

This clonotype was counted ten times or more. This chain joins TRBV10-3 and TRBJ2-7, with 8 bases matching TRBD1. CDR3 length: 13 amino acids. CDR1 is ENHRY, CDR2 SYGVKD, per germline. The trim removed 4 bases at V and 5 bases at J, leaving 4 bases unmatched. Here the CDR3 DNA reads TGTGCCATCAGTGGCCAGGGGGCCCACGAGCAGTACTTC. Translation gives CAISGQGAHEQYF.

Many counts were recorded for this clonotype. The chain joins TRBV7-8 to TRBJ1-4; D remains ambiguous. Trimming took off 6 bases at V and 7 bases at J, with 12 bases between the two ends. CDR1 is SGHVS, CDR2 FQNEAQ, per germline. This CDR3 contains 13 residues. The CDR3 DNA reads as TGTGCCAGCAGTCGGCCGGGTTCTGAAAAACTGTTTTTT. It yields the protein CASSRPGSEKLFF.

This clonotype turned up a few times. The rearrangement joins TRBV20-1 to TRBJ2-7; perhaps TRBD1 as D (5 bases). The CDR3 totals 14 residues. CDR1 and CDR2 from the germline V gene are DFQATT and SNEGSKA (reference sequence). V lost 4 bases, J lost 2 bases, and 15 bases lay in between. The CDR3 is CSATSGAPAYEQYF. Here the CDR3 DNA reads TGCAGTGCTACCTCTGGGGCCCCCGCCTACGAGCAGTACTTC.

This clonotype turned up a few times. The rearrangement uses TRBV20-1 and TRBJ2-3, with 13 bases fitting TRBD2. Trimming cost V 3 bases and J 1 base; bases outside gene matches: 7. This CDR3 has 17 amino acids. Germline V gene sequence: CDR1 DFQATT, CDR2 SNEGSKA (reference sequence). CDR3 sequence reads: CSASTSGGAGGTDTQYF. CDR3 bases: TGCAGTGCTAGTACTAGCGGGGGGGCCGGTGGCACAGATACGCAGTATTTT.

There are many counts of this clonotype. The chain is built from TRBV5-1 and TRBJ2-7; D call uncertain. CDR1 and CDR2 from the germline V gene are SGHRS and YFSETQ. CDR3 size: 13 residues. Trimming pared 4 bases from V and 3 bases from J, leaving 11 bases between. The CDR3, as DNA: TGCGCCAGCAGCCTCCATGGGTTCTACGAGCAGTACTTC. It specifies CASSLHGFYEQYF.

This clonotype came up a few times. The rearrangement joins TRBV20-1 to TRBJ1-2, with D possibly matching TRBD1 (6 bases). This CDR3 has 15 amino acids. The germline V gene encodes CDR1 DFQATT and CDR2 SNEGSKA (reference sequence). The CDR3 DNA sequence: TGCAGGGCCGCTGGGGGGGCAGTCGAAAACTATGGCTACACCTTC. Translated, it gives CRAAGGAVENYGYTF.

The rearrangement uses TRBV11-2 and TRBJ1-2; a weak D match, TRBD1 (5 bases). Trimming pared 1 base from V and 7 bases from J, leaving 10 bases between. This CDR3 spans 13 amino acids. Germline CDR1 is SGHAT and CDR2 is FQNNGV. The CDR3 DNA is TGTGCCAGCAGCTTAGTCCGCAGGGCTGGCTACACCTTC. Amino acids: CASSLVRRAGYTF.

This clonotype was observed a handful of times. The chain carries TRBV7-2 and TRBJ1-2; D remains ambiguous. CDR1 and CDR2 (germline): SGHTA, FQGNSA. V dropped 2 bases and J dropped 3 bases, with 7 bases sitting between them. CDR3 size: 13 residues. The CDR3 region has the DNA TGTGCCAGCAGCTTATTGGGGTACTATGGCTACACCTTC. Encoded protein: CASSLLGYYGYTF.

This clonotype appeared a few times. This sequence joins TRBV29-1 and TRBJ1-1; no clear D gene. Germline V CDR1 and CDR2: SQVTM, ANQGSEA. The length of the CDR3 is 12 residues. V shed 4 bases and J shed 0 bases, with 6 bases lying between them. CDR3 protein: CSVVPMNTEAFF. CDR3 nucleotide sequence: TGCAGCGTTGTACCCATGAACACTGAAGCTTTCTTT.